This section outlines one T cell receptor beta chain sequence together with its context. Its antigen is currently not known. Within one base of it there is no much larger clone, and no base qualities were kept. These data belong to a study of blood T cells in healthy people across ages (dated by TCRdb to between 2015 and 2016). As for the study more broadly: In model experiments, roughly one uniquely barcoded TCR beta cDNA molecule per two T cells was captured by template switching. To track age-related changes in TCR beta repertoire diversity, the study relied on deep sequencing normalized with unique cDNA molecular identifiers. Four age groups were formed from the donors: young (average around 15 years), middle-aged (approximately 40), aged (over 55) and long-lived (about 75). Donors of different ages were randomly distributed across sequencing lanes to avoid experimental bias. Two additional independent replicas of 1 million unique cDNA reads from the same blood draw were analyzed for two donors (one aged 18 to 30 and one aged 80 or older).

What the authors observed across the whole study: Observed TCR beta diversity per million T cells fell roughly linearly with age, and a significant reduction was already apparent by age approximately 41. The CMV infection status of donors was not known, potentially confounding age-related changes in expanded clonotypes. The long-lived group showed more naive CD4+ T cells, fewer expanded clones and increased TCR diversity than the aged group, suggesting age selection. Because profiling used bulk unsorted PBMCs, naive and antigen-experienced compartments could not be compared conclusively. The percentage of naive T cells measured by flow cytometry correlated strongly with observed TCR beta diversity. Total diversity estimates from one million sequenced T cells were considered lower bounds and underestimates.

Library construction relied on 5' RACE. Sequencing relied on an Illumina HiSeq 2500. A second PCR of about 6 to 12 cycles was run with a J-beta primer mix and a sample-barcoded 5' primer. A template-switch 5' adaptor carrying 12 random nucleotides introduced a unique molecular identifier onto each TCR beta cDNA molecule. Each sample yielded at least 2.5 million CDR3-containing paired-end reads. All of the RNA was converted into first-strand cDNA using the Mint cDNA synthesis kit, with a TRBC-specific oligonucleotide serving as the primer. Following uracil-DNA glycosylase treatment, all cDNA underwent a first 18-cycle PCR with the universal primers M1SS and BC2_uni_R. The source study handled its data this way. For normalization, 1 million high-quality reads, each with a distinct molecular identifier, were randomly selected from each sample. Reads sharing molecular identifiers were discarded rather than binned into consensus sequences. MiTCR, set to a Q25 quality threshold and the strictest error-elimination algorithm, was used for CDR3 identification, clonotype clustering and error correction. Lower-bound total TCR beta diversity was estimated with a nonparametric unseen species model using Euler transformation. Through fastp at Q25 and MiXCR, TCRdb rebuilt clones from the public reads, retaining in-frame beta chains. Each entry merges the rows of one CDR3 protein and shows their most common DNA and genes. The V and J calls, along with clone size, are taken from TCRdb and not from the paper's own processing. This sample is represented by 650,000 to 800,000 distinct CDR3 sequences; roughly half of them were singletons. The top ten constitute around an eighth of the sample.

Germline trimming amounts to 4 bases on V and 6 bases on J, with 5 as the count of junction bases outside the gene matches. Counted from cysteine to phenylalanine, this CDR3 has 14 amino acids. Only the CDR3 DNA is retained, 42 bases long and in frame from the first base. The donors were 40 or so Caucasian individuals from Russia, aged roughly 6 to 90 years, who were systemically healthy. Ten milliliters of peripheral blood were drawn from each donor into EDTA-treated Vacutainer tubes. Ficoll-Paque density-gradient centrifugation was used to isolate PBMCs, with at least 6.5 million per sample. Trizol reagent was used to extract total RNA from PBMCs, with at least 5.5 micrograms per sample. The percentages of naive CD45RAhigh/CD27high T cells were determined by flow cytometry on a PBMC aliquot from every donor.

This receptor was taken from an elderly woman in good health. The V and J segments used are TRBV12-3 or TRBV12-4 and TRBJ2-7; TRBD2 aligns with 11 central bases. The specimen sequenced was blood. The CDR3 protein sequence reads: CASSSSGRSGEQYF. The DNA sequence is TGTGCCAGCAGTTCTAGCGGGAGGTCGGGCGAGCAGTACTTC.